This T cell receptor (beta chain) was captured by sequencing in a study of early stage breast cancer tumors. Notes on the study in general: Tumors had approximately 2.4-fold higher T cell density than normal breast.

CDR1 is SGHRS and CDR2 is YFSETQ in the germline V gene. The CDR3 runs to 13 residues. After removal of 7 bases from V and 4 bases from J, the junction contained 5 bases not matched to a gene. This clone has only a few counts. Its target is unknown. The assay was immunoSEQ multiplex PCR, and TCRdb's table has in-frame clones only and misses some. This repertoire shows some 28,000 clones, under 60% found once; its top ten account for 7.5% to 9.5%. This sequence was found in a person in their fifties with breast cancer. V gene TRBV5-1 combines with J gene TRBJ2-7; 10 nucleotides agree with TRBD1. The material sequenced was breast tumor tissue. This chain's CDR3 is CASWGDRGYEQYF. The CDR3 DNA follows: TGCGCCAGCTGGGGGGACAGGGGTTACGAGCAGTACTTC.